Listed here are 23 T cell receptor beta chains from one sample, sequenced in a study of identical twins. Via MiXCR, TCRdb re-called the 5' RACE reads, giving one row per CDR3 protein. The table has approximately 680,000 distinct CDR3 sequences, under 8.5% seen once. These data are also associated with another study on yellow fever vaccine responses in identical twins.

Sequences were obtained from PBMCs. The source of these receptors is a woman under 30 in good health.

This clonotype was picked up a small number of times. CDR3 in amino acids: CASSGSGSYNSPLHF. In DNA, the CDR3 is TGTGCCAGCAGTGGTTCAGGCTCCTATAATTCACCCCTCCACTTT. This chain joins TRBV6-4 and TRBJ1-6, with D unresolved. Trimming removed 4 bases at V and 0 bases at J, with 7 bases between. Germline V CDR1 and CDR2: MRHNA, SNTAGT. The CDR3 is 15 amino acids.

The chain joins TRBV10-3 to TRBJ2-7; 7 nucleotides align to TRBD2. The CDR3 extends over 17 amino acids. Trimming removed 0 bases from V and 2 bases from J; junction bases left unmatched: 10. Germline CDR1 ENHRY, CDR2 SYGVKD. CDR3 region: CAISESRQRGGTYEQYV. The CDR3 bases are TGTGCCATCAGTGAGTCGAGGCAGCGGGGCGGAACCTACGAGCAGTACGTC.

The chain recombines TRBV3-1 with TRBJ1-1; TRBD1 matches at 10 bases. The germline gives CDR1 LGHDT, CDR2 YNNKEL (reference sequence). The V segment lost 4 bases and the J segment 0 bases; nucleotides outside the gene matches: 5. There are 16 residues in the CDR3. The DNA of the CDR3 is TGTGCCAGCAGCCGACAGGGGGCGAACATGAACACTGAAGCTTTCTTT. Translating it yields CASSRQGANMNTEAFF. The variable domain in full, completed from reference TRBV3-1 and TRBJ1-1, reads DTAVSQTPKYLVTQMGNDKSIKCEQNLGHDTMYWYKQDSKKFLKIMFSYNNKELIINETVPNRFSPKSPDKAHLNLHINSLELGDSAVYFCASSRQGANMNTEAFFGQGTRLTVV.

This clonotype was picked up a small number of times. The chain joins TRBV2 to TRBJ2-7; D assignment may be TRBD1 or TRBD2 (5 bases each). The CDR3 spans 13 residues. V lost 8 bases and J 0 bases, leaving 11 bases between the germline ends. Germline loops: CDR1 SNHLY, CDR2 FYNNEI. The CDR3 coding sequence is TGTGCCAGCGAAGCAGGGAGCTCCTACGAGCAGTACGTC. Its translation is CASEAGSSYEQYV.

The chain is built from TRBV11-2 and TRBJ2-1, with D tentatively TRBD1 or TRBD2 (5 bases each). Trimming removed 5 bases at V and 10 bases at J, with 15 bases between. Looked up from germline, CDR1 is SGHAT and CDR2 is FQNNGV. The CDR3 is made up of 13 amino acids. This CDR3 is CASSRGATPEQFF. The DNA for the CDR3 is TGTGCCAGCAGCCGAGGGGCTACCCCAGAGCAGTTCTTC.

The chain carries TRBV20-1 and TRBJ2-7; D not resolved. The germline V and J ends were trimmed by 2 bases and 1 base, with 9 bases remaining between them. This CDR3 has 13 residues. In germline, CDR1 is DFQATT, CDR2 SNEGSKA (reference sequence). CDR3 loop: CSARNLDSYEQYV. CDR3 in DNA: TGCAGTGCTAGAAATCTAGATTCCTACGAGCAGTACGTC.

This clonotype showed up many times. The rearrangement links TRBV4-1 to TRBJ2-7; the D gene could be TRBD1 or TRBD2 (6 bases each). The V gene's germline CDR1 is MGHRA and CDR2 YSYEKL. V was clipped by 1 base and J by 4 bases, with 17 bases between them. The CDR3 sequence is 16 residues long. The DNA for the CDR3 is TGCGCCAGCAGCCAAGTGGAAGGGGGGCTAGTTTACGAGCAGTACTTC. Translating it yields CASSQVEGGLVYEQYF.

The table lists this clonotype with many counts. This chain joins TRBV20-1 and TRBJ2-4; a possible D gene is TRBD2 (5 bases). The CDR3 length is 13 residues. Germline values: CDR1 DFQATT, CDR2 SNEGSKA (reference sequence). V gave up 0 bases and J gave up 6 bases, with 9 bases separating them. CDR3 nucleotides: TGCAGTGCTAGAGAACACGGAGGAAACATTCAGTACTTC. Translating gives CSAREHGGNIQYF.

The chain carries TRBV20-1 and TRBJ2-5; D is perhaps TRBD1 or TRBD2 (5 bases each). CDR1 DFQATT and CDR2 SNEGSKA come from the germline V gene (reference sequence). The V gene lost 3 bases and the J gene lost 4 bases, with 12 bases spanning the gap. The length of the CDR3 is 13 residues. CDR3 DNA sequence: TGCAGTGCTAGCGGGACCCAGGGAGAGACCCAGTACTTC. Encoded protein: CSASGTQGETQYF.

This clonotype showed up just a few times. The chain employs TRBV20-1 and TRBJ2-3, with D possibly being TRBD2 (6 bases). Trimming took off 4 bases at V and 6 bases at J, with 20 bases between the two ends. Germline CDR1 reads DFQATT; CDR2 reads SNEGSKA (reference sequence). This CDR3 is built from 15 residues. The CDR3 sequence is CSAKLAYAVRDTQYF. In DNA, the CDR3 is TGCAGTGCTAAACTAGCCTATGCTGTGAGGGATACGCAGTATTTT.

The chain carries TRBV20-1 and TRBJ2-1; 11 bases line up with TRBD1. There are 13 residues in the CDR3. Germline CDR1 DFQATT, CDR2 SNEGSKA (reference sequence). V gave up 7 bases and J gave up 7 bases; unmatched junction bases: 6. The CDR3 region has the DNA TGCAGTGTAAGCGGGACAGGGGGGAATGAGCAGTTCTTC. As protein: CSVSGTGGNEQFF.

This clonotype has just a few counts. The chain combines TRBV12-3 or TRBV12-4 with TRBJ2-5, with unresolved D. This CDR3 has 13 amino acids. The V and J ends lost 5 bases and 3 bases respectively, with 10 bases between them. The CDR3 coding sequence is TGTGCCAGCAGTGATATGGGGAAAGAGACCCAGTACTTC. It codes for CASSDMGKETQYF.

This clonotype appeared a few times. This chain joins TRBV24-1 and TRBJ2-2, with D unresolved. CDR1 is KGHDR and CDR2 is SFDVKD in the germline V gene. There are 17 residues in the CDR3. V was clipped by 5 bases and J by 0 bases, with 15 bases between them. The CDR3 nucleotides read TGTGCCACCAGTGGGCAGGTTATCTCCGCGAACACCGGGGAGCTGTTTTTT. As protein: CATSGQVISANTGELFF.

This rearrangement joins TRBV2 to TRBJ2-3, with D unclear. The germline V gene encodes CDR1 SNHLY and CDR2 FYNNEI. CDR3 length: 13 amino acids. Trimming left V 5 bases short and J 2 bases short, with 8 bases between. In DNA, the CDR3 is TGTGCCAGCAGTAGAGATATCACAGATACGCAGTATTTT. Residues: CASSRDITDTQYF.

This clonotype turned up a few times. The rearrangement uses TRBV4-1 and TRBJ2-5, with TRBD1 identical over 9 bases. CDR3 length equals 17 residues. V shed 4 bases and J 1 base; nucleotides not matched to a gene: 10. CDR1 and CDR2 from the germline V gene are MGHRA and YSYEKL. This CDR3 is CASSRRQGVDVQETQYF. The CDR3 DNA sequence: TGCGCCAGCAGCCGACGACAGGGGGTGGACGTCCAAGAGACCCAGTACTTC.

This clonotype was observed a single time. A much larger clone is a single base away; this may be a read error. Written as DNA, the CDR3 is TGTGCCAGCAGCACACTCCGGGACAGGGCAAAGAATAGCAATCACCCCCAGCATTTT. The encoded protein is CASSTLRDRAKNSNHPQHF. The chain is built from TRBV11-1 and TRBJ1-5; TRBD1 matches at 9 bases. CDR3 length equals 19 residues. Per the germline V gene, CDR1 is SGHAT and CDR2 is FQDESV (reference sequence).

At least ten counts were recorded for this clonotype. The V call is TRBV25-1, the J call TRBJ2-1; 8 positions match TRBD1. Germline V CDR1 and CDR2: MGHDK, SYGVNS. CDR3 length: 17 residues. The ends lost 6 bases at V and 0 bases at J; junction bases unmatched: 10. As DNA, the CDR3 is TGTGCCAGCAGCACCTCGACCGGACAGGGCTCCTACAATGAGCAGTTCTTC. Translating gives CASSTSTGQGSYNEQFF.

This clonotype has more than one count but fewer than ten. The chain employs TRBV24-1 and TRBJ2-3; 10 bases line up with TRBD2. The CDR3 consists of 16 residues. Germline lookup yields CDR1 KGHDR and CDR2 SFDVKD. J was trimmed by 3 bases and V by 4 bases; bases with no gene match: 6. CDR3 sequence (DNA): TGTGCCACCAGTGACCCCAGCGGGGGGGTAACAGATACGCAGTATTTT. Amino acids: CATSDPSGGVTDTQYF.

This chain joins TRBV5-1 and TRBJ2-1; TRBD1 matches at 12 bases. Germline CDR1 is SGHRS and CDR2 is YFSETQ. This CDR3 region has 19 residues. The J segment lost 0 bases and the V segment lost 4 bases, leaving 11 bases of the junction unmatched. CDR3 amino acids: CASSVGTGGFLSSYNEQFF. CDR3 sequence (DNA): TGCGCCAGCAGCGTTGGGACAGGGGGCTTCCTAAGCTCCTACAATGAGCAGTTCTTC.

In its sample, this clonotype was seen many times. The chain links TRBV10-3 to TRBJ2-5; 8 bases match TRBD1. This CDR3 is 13 amino acids long. Germline V gives CDR1 ENHRY, CDR2 SYGVKD. Trimming removed 2 bases from V and 4 bases from J; junction bases left unmatched: 0. The CDR3 loop reads CAISEGTGETQYF. CDR3 nucleotides: TGTGCCATCAGTGAGGGGACAGGAGAGACCCAGTACTTC.

This clonotype was found many times. CDR3 protein: CASREQGKGNTEAFF. The DNA for the CDR3 is TGTGCCAGCAGAGAACAGGGGAAGGGGAACACTGAAGCTTTCTTT. The rearrangement uses TRBV12-3 or TRBV12-4 and TRBJ1-1; 7 nucleotides line up with TRBD1. The CDR3 contains 15 residues. Trimming took 6 bases from V and 1 from J; bases not matched to a gene: 8.

This clonotype has a count of ten or more. V gene TRBV3-1 combines with J gene TRBJ1-1; the D is unclear. The CDR3 is 13 amino acids. In germline, CDR1 is LGHDT, CDR2 YNNKEL (reference sequence). The ends were cut back, 3 bases at V and 0 bases at J, with 5 bases in the middle. The CDR3 nucleotides read TGTGCCAGCAGCCAGGGGATGAACACTGAAGCTTTCTTT. As protein: CASSQGMNTEAFF.

This clonotype was counted a few times. The chain carries TRBV6-5 and TRBJ1-4, with 7 bases lining up with TRBD1. The trim removed 2 bases at V and 4 bases at J, leaving 4 bases unmatched. Germline V CDR1 and CDR2: MNHEY, SVGAGI. This CDR3 has 15 residues. The CDR3 nucleotides read TGTGCCAGCAGTTACGACAGGGCCGGTAATGAAAAACTGTTTTTT. Encoded protein: CASSYDRAGNEKLFF.